This entry lists 2 T cell receptor beta chains sequenced from one sample in a study of OX40 agonist ivuxolimab in advanced cancers. Data came from immunoSEQ multiplex PCR; TCRdb stores just in-frame clones and leaves some out. The table records some 60,000 clones, about 86% of them present only once. Sequenced here: CD4+ or CD8+ T cells sorted from blood, sampled in a trial of the OX40 agonist ivuxolimab. The receptors come from an adult with an advanced solid tumor such as melanoma, head and neck, liver or kidney cancer.

The rearrangement uses TRBV5-1 and TRBJ1-5; D unclear. Trimming pared 4 bases from V and 8 bases from J, leaving 13 bases between. The CDR3 length is 13 residues. Germline CDR1 is SGHRS and CDR2 is YFSETQ. For the CDR3, the DNA is TGCGCCAGCAGCGGGCAGCCCGGGGAGCCCCAGCATTTT. It specifies CASSGQPGEPQHF. The complete variable domain, with remaining parts taken from reference TRBV5-1 and TRBJ1-5, reads KAGVTQTPRYLIKTRGQQVTLSCSPISGHRSVSWYQQTPGQGLQFLFEYFSETQRNKGNFPGRFSGRQFSNSRSEMNVSTLELGDSALYLCASSGQPGEPQHFGDGTRLSIL.

The rearrangement links TRBV12-5 to TRBJ1-6, with D tentatively TRBD1 (6 bases). The CDR3 has 14 amino acids. Per germline, CDR1 LGHNT and CDR2 FRNRAP. Trimming left V 2 bases short and J 7 bases short, with 9 bases between. The CDR3 region is CASGLWTVNSPLHF. The CDR3 DNA sequence: TGTGCTAGTGGTTTGTGGACAGTCAATTCACCCCTCCACTTT.